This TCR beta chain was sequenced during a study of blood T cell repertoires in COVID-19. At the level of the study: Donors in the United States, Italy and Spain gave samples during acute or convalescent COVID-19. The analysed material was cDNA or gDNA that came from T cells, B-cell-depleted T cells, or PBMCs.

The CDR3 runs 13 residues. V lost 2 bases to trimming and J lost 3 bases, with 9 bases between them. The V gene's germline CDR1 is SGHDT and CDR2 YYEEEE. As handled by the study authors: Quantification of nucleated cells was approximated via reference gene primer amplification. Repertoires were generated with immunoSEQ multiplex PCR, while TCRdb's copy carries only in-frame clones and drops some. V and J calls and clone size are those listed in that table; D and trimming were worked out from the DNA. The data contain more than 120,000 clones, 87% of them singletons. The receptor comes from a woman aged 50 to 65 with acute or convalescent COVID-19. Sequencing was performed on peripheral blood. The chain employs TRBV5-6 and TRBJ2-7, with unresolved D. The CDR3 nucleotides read TGTGCCAGCAGCTTCCGATCACTCTACGAGCAGTACTTC. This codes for CASSFRSLYEQYF. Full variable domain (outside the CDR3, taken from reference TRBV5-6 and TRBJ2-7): DAGVTQSPTHLIKTRGQQVTLRCSPKSGHDTVSWYQQALGQGPQFIFQYYEEEERQRGNFPDRFSGHQFPNYSSELNVNALLLGDSALYLCASSFRSLYEQYFGPGTRLTVT.